The next 32 T cell receptor beta chains were all read from a single sample in a study of T cells in tuberculosis (dated by TCRdb to the late 2010s). PBMC were thawed, rested overnight, stained with GMM-loaded CD1B tetramer, a Live/Dead dye and anti-CD3, and then sorted on a FACS Aria II. The CD1B tetramers were loaded with C32 glucose monomycolate that had been purified from Rhodococcus equi. The library was generated by the immunoSEQ multiplex PCR assay. Entries here come from immuneACCESS through TCRdb and include only in-frame sequences with V and J called. Some clones fail to appear in such tables; in the studies checked, an unresolved V gene covers under half of the shortfall, and the cause of the remainder is unknown. Counted in this sample were about 58,000 clones; roughly 87% of them appeared once. 20% to 25% of the sample is held by the ten biggest clonotypes. The sequenced sample consisted of CD1b-GMM tetramer-negative cells sorted from PBMCs. The cell subset or site label on this specimen signifies: T cells not binding CD1B-GMM tetramer, sorted from same donor. The receptors were gathered from an adult woman with latent tuberculosis.

The chain is built from TRBV4-3 and TRBJ2-1; D might be TRBD2 (6 bases). The germline CDR1 and CDR2 sequences are LGHNA and YSLEER. CDR3 length: 16 residues. V was clipped by 3 bases and J by 2 bases, with 14 bases between them. For the CDR3, the DNA is TGCGCCAGCAGCCAGGGACTCCAGCGCCCCTACAATGAGCAGTTCTTC. The encoded protein is CASSQGLQRPYNEQFF.

The chain couples TRBV7-2 to TRBJ2-1; possibly TRBD2 for D (5 bases). This CDR3 has 16 amino acids. Deletions cut 5 bases from V and 5 bases from J, with 19 bases between. In germline, CDR1 is SGHTA, CDR2 FQGNSA. The CDR3 DNA sequence: TGTGCCAGCAGCACCTACGACTATGGGCAGAACAATGAGCAGTTCTTC. Amino acids: CASSTYDYGQNNEQFF.

The chain couples TRBV7-9 to TRBJ1-2; D remains ambiguous. The CDR3 length is 14 residues. From germline, CDR1 is SEHNR and CDR2 FQNEAQ (reference sequence). The germline V and J ends were trimmed by 1 base and 5 bases, with 11 bases remaining between them. The CDR3 region has the DNA TGTGCCAGCAGCTTAGAACGGTTTACGTATGGCTACACCTTC. Its protein is CASSLERFTYGYTF.

This rearrangement joins TRBV6-4 to TRBJ2-3; possible D gene TRBD1, 7 bases. With 4 bases removed from V and 2 bases from J, the gap between germline ends came to 16 bases. Germline assignment: CDR1 MRHNA and CDR2 SNTAGT. The CDR3 consists of 16 residues. CDR3 amino acids: CASSVGGGEATDTQYF. The CDR3 DNA is TGTGCCAGCAGTGTAGGAGGGGGCGAGGCCACAGATACGCAGTATTTT.

The chain employs TRBV28 and TRBJ1-5; 7 bases match TRBD1. The ends lost 2 bases at V and 2 bases at J; junction bases unmatched: 6. This CDR3 contains 16 residues. Germline V gene data show CDR1 as MDHEN and CDR2 as SYDVKM. The CDR3, as DNA: TGTGCCAGCAGTTTACTGGCTACAGGGGGCAATCAGCCCCAGCATTTT. Its protein product is CASSLLATGGNQPQHF.

The chain recombines TRBV6-4 with TRBJ2-2, with 9 nucleotides matching TRBD1. The CDR3 extends over 16 amino acids. From germline, CDR1 is MRHNA and CDR2 SNTAGT. V trimming: 6 bases; J trimming: 4 bases; junction bases outside the gene matches: 9. CDR3 sequence (DNA): TGTGCCAGCAGCAACCTCCAGACAGGGGGCACCGGGGAGCTGTTTTTT. Residues: CASSNLQTGGTGELFF.

The chain joins TRBV19 to TRBJ1-5, with D unresolved. Germline CDR1 LNHDA, CDR2 SQIVND (reference sequence). The CDR3 is 15 residues long. Trimming removed 7 bases from V and 3 bases from J, with 16 bases in between. Written as DNA, the CDR3 is TGTGCCAGTACCCGATATGGAGGGAACAATCAGCCCCAGCATTTT. It encodes CASTRYGGNNQPQHF.

This chain joins TRBV4-1 and TRBJ2-5; 10 nucleotides match TRBD2. The J call may not be correct, given that the DNA end is closer to TRBJ2-7. Germline CDR1 and CDR2: MGHRA and YSYEKL. There are 15 residues in the CDR3. The CDR3, as DNA: TGCGCCAGCAGCGGTATAGCGGGGGGTGACTACGAGCAGTACTTC. This translates into CASSGIAGGDYEQYF.

This clone is medium-sized in the sample. The CDR3 region has the DNA TGTGCCAGCAGTGAGCAGCGGAGGGAAGATACGCAGTATTTT. Its translation: CASSEQRREDTQYF. The chain couples TRBV6-1 to TRBJ2-3, with D perhaps matching TRBD2 (6 bases). The length of the CDR3 is 14 residues. Germline assignment: CDR1 MNHNS and CDR2 SASEGT. The germline V and J ends were trimmed by 3 bases and 5 bases, with 12 bases remaining between them.

The chain has TRBV27 and TRBJ2-7; 8 positions agree with TRBD1. The junction had 13 bases not matched to a gene; V was cut back by 5 bases and J by 7 bases. CDR1 is MNHEY and CDR2 is SMNVEV in the germline V gene (reference sequence). The CDR3 runs 15 residues. The CDR3 coding sequence is TGTGCCAGCAGTCCCTTCGGGACAGGTGCGGAAGAGCAGTACTTC. Its translation is CASSPFGTGAEEQYF.

The chain uses TRBV5-4 and TRBJ2-1, with TRBD1 as a possible D gene (6 bases). Germline CDR1 and CDR2: SGHNT and YYREEE (reference sequence). V lost 4 bases and J lost 8, with 16 bases in between. The CDR3 is 14 residues long. Written as DNA, the CDR3 is TGTGCCAGCAGCCACAGGGACCATTGGGATGAGCAGTTCTTC. This encodes CASSHRDHWDEQFF.

V and J are TRBV7-2 and TRBJ2-3; maybe TRBD2 (5 bases). CDR3 size: 14 residues. The germline gives CDR1 SGHTA, CDR2 FQGNSA. The germline V and J ends were trimmed by 5 bases and 5 bases, with 14 bases remaining between them. The CDR3 DNA sequence: TGTGCCAGCAGCCTCCTTTGGAGCGGAGATACGCAGTATTTT. Its protein is CASSLLWSGDTQYF.

The CDR3 DNA sequence: TGTGCCAGTAGTACAGGGGTAGGGCTCGAGCAGTACTTC. Its protein product is CASSTGVGLEQYF. This chain connects TRBV19 to TRBJ2-7, with D maybe TRBD1 (6 bases). CDR3 length: 13 residues. Trimming cost V 4 bases and J 6 bases, with 13 bases left between them. Germline V gene lookup returns CDR1 LNHDA and CDR2 SQIVND (reference sequence).

This chain links TRBV11-3 with TRBJ1-1; possible D gene TRBD1, 5 bases. V was pared by 0 bases and J by 0 bases, with 14 bases between. Germline loops: CDR1 SGHNT, CDR2 YENEEA. CDR3 length: 17 residues. The CDR3 reads CASSLEGRAKVNTEAFF. In nucleotides, the CDR3 is TGTGCCAGCAGCTTAGAGGGCAGGGCAAAGGTGAACACTGAAGCTTTCTTT.

CDR3 loop: CASSYGEGGTEAFF. In DNA, the CDR3 is TGTGCCAGCAGTTACGGGGAGGGAGGAACTGAAGCTTTCTTT. The chain combines TRBV6-6 with TRBJ1-1; D is unclear. CDR1 and CDR2 from the germline V gene are MNHNY and SVGAGI (reference sequence). The V and J ends lost 2 bases and 5 bases respectively, with 12 bases between them. The CDR3 covers 14 residues.

V is TRBV5-1 and J is TRBJ1-2, with 7 bases lining up with TRBD1. The CDR3 extends over 14 amino acids. Germline V gives CDR1 SGHRS, CDR2 YFSETQ. V lost 5 bases, J lost 4 bases, and 8 bases stayed unmatched. For the CDR3, the DNA is TGCGCCAGCAGGATAGAGAGACAGGGCTATGGCTACACCTTC. It translates to CASRIERQGYGYTF.

The chain joins TRBV5-6 to TRBJ1-1; D unclear. The CDR3 loop spans 15 amino acids. Germline V gives CDR1 SGHDT, CDR2 YYEEEE. V shed 0 bases and J shed 4 bases, with 13 bases lying between them. The CDR3 loop is CASSLAPEVGTEAFF. The CDR3 nucleotides read TGTGCCAGCAGCTTGGCGCCAGAGGTTGGCACTGAAGCTTTCTTT.

The V and J genes are TRBV7-9 and TRBJ1-2, with TRBD1 as a possible D gene (6 bases). The CDR3 sequence is 13 residues long. The V end was cut by 5 bases, the J end by 0 bases, with 7 bases between. Germline-derived CDR1 and CDR2 are SEHNR and FQNEAQ (reference sequence). The CDR3, as DNA: TGTGCCAGCAGCCGGACAGCTAACTATGGCTACACCTTC. Its protein product is CASSRTANYGYTF.

This chain joins TRBV5-1 and TRBJ1-4, with D maybe TRBD1 (6 bases). The CDR3 extends over 18 amino acids. V lost 4 bases and J lost 0, with 19 bases in between. Germline V gene sequence: CDR1 SGHRS, CDR2 YFSETQ. The CDR3 region has the DNA TGCGCCAGCAGCGGGAGACGACAGGAGAATTCAACTAATGAAAAACTGTTTTTT. Translating it yields CASSGRRQENSTNEKLFF. Full variable domain (missing parts from reference TRBV5-1 and TRBJ1-4): KAGVTQTPRYLIKTRGQQVTLSCSPISGHRSVSWYQQTPGQGLQFLFEYFSETQRNKGNFPGRFSGRQFSNSRSEMNVSTLELGDSALYLCASSGRRQENSTNEKLFFGSGTQLSVL.

The chain combines TRBV14 with TRBJ2-5, with D tentatively TRBD2 (5 bases). Germline values: CDR1 SGHDN, CDR2 FVKESK. This CDR3 has 14 residues. With 1 base removed from V and 5 bases from J, the gap between germline ends came to 11 bases. CDR3 region: CASSQGVGGETQYF. The CDR3 DNA sequence: TGTGCCAGCAGCCAAGGTGTGGGCGGGGAGACCCAGTACTTC.

This sequence joins TRBV2 and TRBJ1-1, with a weak D call TRBD1 (5 bases). This CDR3 has 12 amino acids. V dropped 2 bases and J dropped 7 bases, with 8 bases sitting between them. Per the germline V gene, CDR1 is SNHLY and CDR2 is FYNNEI. DNA of the CDR3: TGTGCCAGCAGTGAATCAGGGCGTGAAGCTTTCTTT. Residues: CASSESGREAFF.

This chain uses TRBV5-5 with TRBJ2-7, with TRBD1 identical over 7 bases. Germline CDR1 and CDR2: SGHKS and YYEKEE (reference sequence). There are 14 residues in the CDR3. The ends lost 3 bases at V and 3 bases at J; junction bases unmatched: 6. CDR3 in DNA: TGTGCCAGCAGCTCCGGGACAGCCCTCTACGAGCAGTACTTC. It is translated as CASSSGTALYEQYF.

To note about this clone: Other nucleotide sequences from this sample produce the same CDR3. V gene TRBV18 combines with J gene TRBJ1-5; D gene ambiguous. V dropped 3 bases and J dropped 1 base, with 7 bases sitting between them. The CDR3 consists of 14 residues. The germline V gene has CDR1 KGHSH and CDR2 LQKENI. For the CDR3, the DNA is TGTGCCAGCTCACCGGGCGAGAGCAATCAGCCCCAGCATTTT. It yields the protein CASSPGESNQPQHF.

The chain has TRBV18 and TRBJ1-3; D is possibly TRBD1 (6 bases). V dropped 3 bases and J dropped 4 bases, with 16 bases sitting between them. The CDR3 consists of 16 residues. Germline CDR1 KGHSH, CDR2 LQKENI. CDR3 protein: CASSPPGGGRGNTIYF. The CDR3 coding sequence is TGTGCCAGCTCACCTCCGGGAGGGGGGCGCGGAAACACCATATATTTT. Variable domain in full (rest from reference TRBV18 and TRBJ1-3): NAGVMQNPRHLVRRRGQEARLRCSPMKGHSHVYWYRQLPEEGLKFMVYLQKENIIDESGMPKERFSAEFPKEGPSILRIQQVVRGDSAAYFCASSPPGGGRGNTIYFGEGSWLTVV.

This rearrangement joins TRBV11-2 to TRBJ1-2; D unclear. V was trimmed by 1 base and J by 2 bases, leaving 5 bases between them. CDR1 is SGHAT, CDR2 FQNNGV, per germline. CDR3 length: 13 residues. The CDR3 is CASSLGANYGYTF. Written as DNA, the CDR3 is TGTGCCAGCAGCTTAGGGGCAAACTATGGCTACACCTTC.

The genes are TRBV7-3 and TRBJ2-4, with D uncertain. Germline CDR1 reads SGHTA; CDR2 reads FQGTGA. This CDR3 region has 13 residues. V gave up 4 bases and J gave up 0 bases, with 4 bases separating them. CDR3 in DNA: TGTGCCAGCAGCTCCGGAGCCAAAAACATTCAGTACTTC. It yields the protein CASSSGAKNIQYF.

The chain carries TRBV6-5 and TRBJ2-3, with 8 positions matching TRBD1. The trim removed 9 bases at V and 2 bases at J, leaving 7 bases unmatched. This CDR3 is built from 14 residues. Germline assignment: CDR1 MNHEY and CDR2 SVGAGI. CDR3 region: CASGQGRSTDTQYF. The CDR3 coding sequence is TGTGCCAGTGGACAGGGACGATCCACAGATACGCAGTATTTT.

V and J are TRBV30 and TRBJ1-5; D may be TRBD1 (6 bases). The CDR3 contains 15 residues. Trimming pared 0 bases from V and 4 bases from J, leaving 13 bases between. The germline V gene encodes CDR1 GTSNPN and CDR2 SVGIG (reference sequence). CDR3 coding DNA: TGTGCCTGGAGTGTACGAGGGACACCTAATCAGCCCCAGCATTTT. Its translation is CAWSVRGTPNQPQHF.

The chain recombines TRBV6-6 with TRBJ1-2; D possibly corresponds to TRBD1 (5 bases). Germline loops: CDR1 MNHNY, CDR2 SVGAGI (reference sequence). V lost 0 bases and J 8 bases, leaving 19 bases between the germline ends. The CDR3 covers 16 residues. CDR3 region: CASSYSGNVEEGGYTF. The CDR3 DNA is TGTGCCAGCAGTTACTCTGGTAATGTTGAGGAGGGGGGCTACACCTTC.

This sequence joins TRBV30 and TRBJ2-7, with 9 bases identical to TRBD1. CDR3 size: 16 residues. V dropped 5 bases and J dropped 0; count of bases not matched to a gene: 11. Germline values: CDR1 GTSNPN, CDR2 SVGIG (reference sequence). The CDR3, as DNA: TGTGCCTGGGCAAAACCCGGGACAGGGCTCTCCTACGAGCAGTACTTC. Translation: CAWAKPGTGLSYEQYF. Looking up the rest from reference TRBV30 and TRBJ2-7 gives the full variable domain: SQTIHQWPATLVQPVGSPLSLECTVEGTSNPNLYWYRQAAGRGLQLLFYSVGIGQISSEVPQNLSASRPQDRQFILSSKKLLLSDSGFYLCAWAKPGTGLSYEQYFGPGTRLTVT.

The rearrangement uses TRBV30 and TRBJ1-3; the match to TRBD1 covers 10 bases. V lost 1 base, J lost 5 bases, and 5 bases stayed unmatched. Germline assignment: CDR1 GTSNPN and CDR2 SVGIG (reference sequence). The CDR3 extends over 15 amino acids. This chain's CDR3 is CAWSATGGMRNTIYF. CDR3 nucleotides: TGTGCCTGGAGTGCGACAGGGGGCATGAGAAACACCATATATTTT.

The chain recombines TRBV4-1 with TRBJ1-2; D is ambiguous. The CDR3 extends over 14 amino acids. Germline lookup yields CDR1 MGHRA and CDR2 YSYEKL. V lost 1 base to trimming and J lost 0 bases, with 6 bases between them. The CDR3 region is CASSQVGSNYGYTF. The CDR3 nucleotides read TGCGCCAGCAGCCAAGTGGGCTCTAACTATGGCTACACCTTC.